What follows is one T cell receptor beta chain and its context. The V gene's germline CDR1 is ENHRY and CDR2 SYGVKD. V was pared by 10 bases and J by 5 bases, with 11 bases of the junction left unmatched. The CDR3 loop spans 15 amino acids. This record belongs to a study of blood T cell repertoires in COVID-19. Across the study: In each case, the material was cDNA or gDNA derived from T cells, B-cell-depleted T cells, or PBMCs.

Assay used: immunoSEQ multiplex PCR; TCRdb lists only in-frame clones, some missing. The data contain 160,000 or so clones, 60% to 85% of them seen just once; the ten biggest clones take up 8.1%. The rearrangement links TRBV10-3 to TRBJ1-2; 12 bases are a match to TRBD1. This clonotype was obtained from an older woman with COVID-19, enrolled during active disease. The sequenced sample was peripheral blood. In DNA form, the CDR3 reads TGTGCCACAATACCGGGACAGGGGGCTAGGTATGGCTACACCTTC. Amino acids: CATIPGQGARYGYTF.